One and the same sample provided the 20 T cell receptor beta chains below, sequenced in a study of OX40 agonist ivuxolimab in advanced cancers. Profiled with immunoSEQ multiplex PCR; TCRdb holds only in-frame clones, not every one. The sample includes 77,000 or so clones, 75% to 90% seen only once; the top ten take roughly 2.3%. The source material was CD4+ or CD8+ T cells sorted from blood, sampled in a trial of the OX40 agonist ivuxolimab. These receptor sequences come from an adult with an advanced solid tumor such as melanoma, head and neck, liver or kidney cancer.

V is TRBV5-5 and J is TRBJ1-5; 7 bases fit TRBD1. J lost 3 bases, V lost 5 bases, and 8 bases had no gene match. The CDR3 runs to 15 residues. CDR1 and CDR2 from the germline V gene are SGHKS and YYEKEE (reference sequence). CDR3 DNA sequence: TGTGCCAGCAGTTCCGGGACAGAAAACAATCAGCCCCAGCATTTT. Translating gives CASSSGTENNQPQHF.

This clone came up once. The chain recombines TRBV27 with TRBJ2-7; TRBD2 might be the D (5 bases). Trimming left V 7 bases short and J 5 bases short, with 18 bases between. Germline-derived CDR1 and CDR2 are MNHEY and SMNVEV (reference sequence). This CDR3 is built from 14 residues. The CDR3 sequence: CASNQAACNNEQYF. CDR3 in DNA: TGTGCCAGCAATCAAGCGGCCTGTAACAACGAGCAGTACTTC.

J is TRBJ2-7 and V is TRBV2; 11 bases line up with TRBD2. This CDR3 spans 13 amino acids. Trimming removed 5 bases from V and 3 bases from J; junction bases left unmatched: 0. Germline V lookup: CDR1 SNHLY, CDR2 FYNNEI. The CDR3 DNA follows: TGTGCCAGCAGTCTAGCGGGGGGCTACGAGCAGTACTTC. Amino acid sequence: CASSLAGGYEQYF.

The chain has TRBV15 and TRBJ2-1; 9 bases fit TRBD1. The CDR3 consists of 16 residues. Germline loops: CDR1 LNHNV, CDR2 YYDKDF (reference sequence). V shed 3 bases, J shed 4 bases, and the junction held 7 bases outside the gene matches. This chain's CDR3 is CATSSLQGQGYNEQFF. CDR3 sequence (DNA): TGTGCCACCAGCAGCCTCCAGGGACAGGGATACAATGAGCAGTTCTTC.

The chain couples TRBV6-5 to TRBJ1-1; D remains unclear. Germline CDR1 reads MNHEY; CDR2 reads SVGAGI. The germline V and J ends were trimmed by 0 bases and 6 bases, with 8 bases remaining between them. The CDR3 loop spans 13 amino acids. Here the CDR3 reads CASSYSELAEAFF. The CDR3 nucleotides are TGTGCCAGCAGTTACTCTGAATTAGCTGAAGCTTTCTTT.

The chain links TRBV11-2 to TRBJ2-3, with D possibly being TRBD2 (6 bases). The germline CDR1 and CDR2 sequences are SGHAT and FQNNGV. Trimming shortened V by 4 bases and J by 0 bases, and 8 bases separated the two germline ends. The CDR3 totals 14 residues. CDR3: CASSSGGSTDTQYF. CDR3 sequence (DNA): TGTGCCAGCAGCTCCGGGGGAAGCACAGATACGCAGTATTTT.

V gene TRBV19 combines with J gene TRBJ2-3; D unclear. The V end was cut by 0 bases, the J end by 1 base, with 14 bases between. CDR1 and CDR2 (germline): LNHDA, SQIVND (reference sequence). This CDR3 is 17 amino acids long. CDR3 DNA: TGTGCCAGTAGTATAGATCTATGGAGAATAGGCACAGATACGCAGTATTTT. Its protein product is CASSIDLWRIGTDTQYF.

This clone was seen a single time. This rearrangement joins TRBV2 to TRBJ2-3, with D possibly matching TRBD2 (5 bases). Germline V gives CDR1 SNHLY, CDR2 FYNNEI. Trimming cost V 11 bases and J 2 bases, with 14 bases left between them. This CDR3 is 13 amino acids long. Here the CDR3 DNA reads TGTGCCGCACTAGGCAGAAACACAGATACGCAGTATTTT. Amino acid sequence: CAALGRNTDTQYF. The full variable domain, completed using reference TRBV2 and TRBJ2-3, is EPEVTQTPSHQVTQMGQEVILRCVPISNHLYFYWYRQILGQKVEFLVSFYNNEISEKSEIFDDQFSVERPDGSNFTLKIRSTKLEDSAMYFCAALGRNTDTQYFGPGTRLTVL.

The gene calls are TRBV6-1 and TRBJ1-5; D uncertain. V lost 6 bases and J lost 15, with 24 bases in between. The CDR3 loop spans 14 amino acids. CDR1 is MNHNS and CDR2 is SASEGT in the germline V gene. The CDR3 coding sequence is TGTGCCAGCAGCCTCTCCCTATCGGGATCAGCCAGGCATTTT. Its protein is CASSLSLSGSARHF.

This sequence joins TRBV6-6 and TRBJ1-5; 7 nucleotides match TRBD1. The CDR3 is 14 amino acids. Germline-derived CDR1 and CDR2 are MNHNY and SVGAGI (reference sequence). The J segment lost 3 bases and the V segment lost 5 bases, leaving 4 bases of the junction unmatched. Here the CDR3 reads CASSDRVANQPQHF. CDR3 coding DNA: TGTGCCAGCAGTGACAGGGTGGCCAATCAGCCCCAGCATTTT.

The rearrangement joins TRBV7-9 to TRBJ2-1; 10 nucleotides line up with TRBD1. Losses at the gene ends were 5 bases for V and 6 bases for J; bases not matched to a gene: 4. Germline V gives CDR1 SEHNR, CDR2 FQNEAQ (reference sequence). The CDR3 loop spans 14 amino acids. The CDR3 region has the DNA TGTGCCAGCAGCAACCGGGACAGGGGCAATGAGCAGTTCTTC. It encodes CASSNRDRGNEQFF.

The sample holds a few counts of this clone. The CDR3 nucleotides are TGCGCCAGCAGTCAACCTAAGACAGGATCCTACGAGCAGTACTTC. This gives the protein CASSQPKTGSYEQYF. The chain uses TRBV23-1 and TRBJ2-7; a weak D match, TRBD1 (6 bases). TRBV23-1 is recorded as an ORF, its role being uncertain. The CDR3 has 15 amino acids. V lost 2 bases, J lost 1 base, and 12 bases lay in between.

This sequence joins TRBV5-1 and TRBJ2-3; 8 bases are a match to TRBD1. The CDR3 runs to 19 residues. Trimming took 2 bases from V and 0 from J; bases not matched to a gene: 14. CDR1 is SGHRS and CDR2 is YFSETQ in the germline V gene. Written as DNA, the CDR3 is TGCGCCAGCAGCTTATTATCGTCAGGGGGCCGAGCTAGCACAGATACGCAGTATTTT. This encodes CASSLLSSGGRASTDTQYF. Complete variable domain (other parts from reference TRBV5-1 and TRBJ2-3): KAGVTQTPRYLIKTRGQQVTLSCSPISGHRSVSWYQQTPGQGLQFLFEYFSETQRNKGNFPGRFSGRQFSNSRSEMNVSTLELGDSALYLCASSLLSSGGRASTDTQYFGPGTRLTVL.

V is TRBV5-8 and J is TRBJ1-1; D is undetermined. Between the trimmed V and J ends, which lost 4 bases and 9 bases, there was a span of 13 bases. Germline loops: CDR1 SGHTS, CDR2 YDEGEE. The CDR3 is made up of 12 amino acids. In nucleotides, the CDR3 is TGTGCCAGCAGCGTCCATGAGGGAAAAGCTTTCTTT. This encodes CASSVHEGKAFF.

V usage is TRBV5-1 and J usage is TRBJ2-3; D might be TRBD1 (7 bases). V shed 5 bases and J shed 2 bases, with 15 bases lying between them. Germline V CDR1 and CDR2: SGHRS, YFSETQ. The CDR3 has 15 amino acids. DNA of the CDR3: TGCGCCAGCAGATCTCAGGGGGGATCCACAGATACGCAGTATTTT. This codes for CASRSQGGSTDTQYF.

The chain recombines TRBV12-2 with TRBJ1-2; the table's D call, TRBD1, has no DNA check behind it. TRBV12-2 is tagged as a pseudogene. The CDR3 is 15 amino acids. This chain's CDR3 is CASRTPGQGAGGYTF. CDR3 DNA: TGTGCAAGTCGCACACCGGGACAGGGTGCTGGGGGCTACACCTTC.

The chain recombines TRBV2 with TRBJ2-5; no clear D. The germline V and J ends were trimmed by 0 bases and 4 bases, with 6 bases remaining between them. The CDR3 runs 13 residues. The germline gives CDR1 SNHLY, CDR2 FYNNEI. CDR3 protein: CASSEAGIETQYF. The CDR3 DNA sequence: TGTGCCAGCAGTGAAGCGGGGATAGAGACCCAGTACTTC.

The V gene is TRBV7-3, the J gene TRBJ2-1; 7 bases map to TRBD2. V lost 4 bases, J lost 4 bases, and 7 bases stayed unmatched. CDR1 SGHTA and CDR2 FQGTGA come from the germline V gene. CDR3 length equals 15 residues. The CDR3 loop is CASSWLLATYNEQFF. CDR3 sequence (DNA): TGTGCCAGCAGCTGGCTACTAGCGACATACAATGAGCAGTTCTTC.

The chain joins TRBV4-3 to TRBJ2-3; D not certain. The CDR3 spans 14 residues. Between the trimmed V and J ends, which lost 0 bases and 1 base, there was a span of 5 bases. CDR1 is LGHNA, CDR2 YSLEER, per germline. The chain's CDR3 is CASSQEGGTDTQYF. The CDR3 bases are TGCGCCAGCAGCCAAGAGGGTGGCACAGATACGCAGTATTTT.

This clone occurred once. The chain is built from TRBV19 and TRBJ1-1; TRBD1 might be the D (5 bases). CDR1 is LNHDA, CDR2 SQIVND, per germline (reference sequence). There are 14 residues in the CDR3. V lost 10 bases and J 3 bases, leaving 18 bases between the germline ends. CDR3 amino acids: CANPRVREDTEAFF. CDR3 in DNA: TGTGCCAACCCCAGGGTGCGGGAGGACACTGAAGCTTTCTTT.